This passage covers 26 T cell receptor beta chains from one sample sequenced in a study of shared clonotypes between healthy human individuals. TCRdb keeps only in-frame clones here, not all; method: immunoSEQ multiplex PCR. The table has 650,000 to 750,000 clones, around 72% seen once; the top ten hold approximately 1.8%. Specimen: memory CD4+ T cells sorted from blood. Subset in this sample: CD45RA-negative fraction. These receptors originate from a woman in her thirties in good health.

The chain links TRBV9 to TRBJ2-7; TRBD1 matches at 7 bases. Germline-derived CDR1 and CDR2 are SGDLS and YYNGEE. V gave up 1 base and J gave up 6 bases; unmatched junction bases: 7. There are 14 residues in the CDR3. CDR3 region: CASSVRQGSGEQYF. As DNA, the CDR3 is TGTGCCAGCAGCGTAAGACAGGGTTCGGGCGAGCAGTACTTC.

The chain has TRBV11-2 and TRBJ1-2; no firm D call. Trimming took 5 bases from V and 6 from J, leaving 7 bases between them. The CDR3 runs to 11 residues. Germline V gene data show CDR1 as SGHAT and CDR2 as FQNNGV. CDR3 sequence: CASSPNNGYTF. The CDR3 DNA sequence: TGTGCCAGCAGCCCGAACAATGGCTACACCTTC.

The rearrangement links TRBV7-9 to TRBJ2-7; no clear D. CDR3 length: 15 amino acids. Germline values: CDR1 SEHNR, CDR2 FQNEAQ (reference sequence). The germline V and J ends were trimmed by 1 base and 0 bases, with 10 bases remaining between them. CDR3 nucleotide sequence: TGTGCCAGCAGCTTAGACGGCTGGAGCTCCTACGAGCAGTACTTC. This gives the protein CASSLDGWSSYEQYF.

This clone was counted between two and nine times. This chain connects TRBV11-1 to TRBJ1-1, with a weak D call TRBD1 (5 bases). The CDR3 is 18 amino acids. Trimming left V 2 bases short and J 5 bases short, with 24 bases between. In germline, CDR1 is SGHAT, CDR2 FQDESV (reference sequence). CDR3 sequence reads: CASSLWNRRGPSGTEAFF. DNA of the CDR3: TGTGCCAGCAGCTTATGGAATAGACGGGGCCCTTCTGGGACTGAAGCTTTCTTT.

The chain joins TRBV7-2 to TRBJ1-2, with D hard to call. V shed 6 bases and J shed 5 bases, with 16 bases lying between them. Germline CDR1 is SGHTA and CDR2 is FQGNSA. The CDR3 spans 14 residues. The CDR3, as DNA: TGTGCCAGCAGTGCGGGGAGGGCAGATTATGGCTACACCTTC. Its translation is CASSAGRADYGYTF.

The J gene is TRBJ2-7, the V gene TRBV4-1; 8 bases align to TRBD2. The CDR3 length is 16 residues. J was trimmed by 4 bases and V by 1 base; bases with no gene match: 9. Germline lookup yields CDR1 MGHRA and CDR2 YSYEKL. The DNA of the CDR3 is TGCGCCAGCAGCCAAGTGTCGTCGACTAGCGCTTACGAGCAGTACTTC. Its translation is CASSQVSSTSAYEQYF.

The V gene is TRBV5-1, the J gene TRBJ2-3; no firm D call. The V gene lost 6 bases and the J gene lost 2 bases, with 10 bases spanning the gap. Germline V gives CDR1 SGHRS, CDR2 YFSETQ. This CDR3 is 13 amino acids long. The DNA for the CDR3 is TGCGCCAGCAAAAGCGACAACACAGATACGCAGTATTTT. As protein: CASKSDNTDTQYF.

V gene TRBV19 combines with J gene TRBJ2-4; weak D call: TRBD2 (6 bases). With 6 bases removed from V and 6 bases from J, the gap between germline ends came to 15 bases. The CDR3 consists of 14 residues. Germline V gene lookup returns CDR1 LNHDA and CDR2 SQIVND (reference sequence). CDR3 sequence (DNA): TGTGCCAGTAGACGCAGGGACGGGGGAAACATTCAGTACTTC. Protein sequence: CASRRRDGGNIQYF.

There are many counts of this clone. V gene TRBV25-1 combines with J gene TRBJ2-3; D is uncertain. The germline V gene encodes CDR1 MGHDK and CDR2 SYGVNS. V lost 2 bases, J lost 3 bases, and 6 bases lay in between. CDR3 size: 13 residues. The CDR3 DNA reads TGTGCCAGCAGTGAAGTAAGGACAGATACGCAGTATTTT. Residues: CASSEVRTDTQYF.

The J gene is TRBJ2-5, the V gene TRBV11-2, with 10 bases matching TRBD1. Germline V gene sequence: CDR1 SGHAT, CDR2 FQNNGV. This CDR3 has 16 amino acids. J lost 5 bases, V lost 1 base, and 7 bases had no gene match. This CDR3 is CASSLGGTGVLETQYF. The CDR3 DNA reads TGTGCCAGCAGCTTAGGAGGGACAGGGGTTTTGGAGACCCAGTACTTC. The variable domain in full, completed from reference TRBV11-2 and TRBJ2-5, reads EAGVAQSPRYKIIEKRQSVAFWCNPISGHATLYWYQQILGQGPKLLIQFQNNGVVDDSQLPKDRFSAERLKGVDSTLKIQPAKLEDSAVYLCASSLGGTGVLETQYFGPGTRLLVL.

CDR3 DNA: TGTGCCAGCAGCTCCTCCGACAGGGTTTCGTACGAGCAGTACTTC. This sequence encodes CASSSSDRVSYEQYF. The chain links TRBV7-8 to TRBJ2-7, with 7 nucleotides matching TRBD1. Looked up from germline, CDR1 is SGHVS and CDR2 is FQNEAQ. This CDR3 contains 15 residues. V trimming: 4 bases; J trimming: 4 bases; junction bases outside the gene matches: 10.

This rearrangement joins TRBV2 to TRBJ2-3; 7 bases line up with TRBD2. The CDR3 contains 15 residues. In germline, CDR1 is SNHLY, CDR2 FYNNEI. J gave up 2 bases and V 6 bases, and 8 bases lay outside the gene matches. The CDR3 is CASRKSGTFTDTQYF. In DNA, the CDR3 is TGTGCCAGCAGGAAAAGCGGGACGTTCACAGATACGCAGTATTTT. Filled out from reference TRBV2 and TRBJ2-3, the complete variable domain reads EPEVTQTPSHQVTQMGQEVILRCVPISNHLYFYWYRQILGQKVEFLVSFYNNEISEKSEIFDDQFSVERPDGSNFTLKIRSTKLEDSAMYFCASRKSGTFTDTQYFGPGTRLTVL.

About this clone itself: Different DNA sequences within this sample yield the same CDR3. The rearrangement links TRBV19 to TRBJ2-7; D ambiguous. This CDR3 has 14 amino acids. The germline V gene has CDR1 LNHDA and CDR2 SQIVND (reference sequence). Trimming took off 3 bases at V and 0 bases at J, with 9 bases between the two ends. This CDR3 is CASSIGRSSYEQYF. For the CDR3, the DNA is TGTGCCAGTAGTATCGGCAGGAGCTCCTACGAGCAGTACTTC.

The rearrangement uses TRBV9 and TRBJ2-2, with TRBD2 matching over 14 bases. CDR3 size: 19 residues. Germline V gene data show CDR1 as SGDLS and CDR2 as YYNGEE. The junction had 10 bases not matched to a gene; V was cut back by 4 bases and J by 2 bases. This chain's CDR3 is CASSLGLAGAGANTGELFF. The DNA for the CDR3 is TGTGCCAGCAGCTTGGGACTAGCGGGAGCAGGGGCAAACACCGGGGAGCTGTTTTTT. The variable domain in full, completed from reference TRBV9 and TRBJ2-2, reads DSGVTQTPKHLITATGQRVTLRCSPRSGDLSVYWYQQSLDQGLQFLIQYYNGEERAKGNILERFSAQQFPDLHSELNLSSLELGDSALYFCASSLGLAGAGANTGELFFGEGSRLTVL.

This clone has more than one count but fewer than ten. J is TRBJ1-1 and V is TRBV27; unclear D gene. The CDR3 length is 9 residues. The V gene lost 9 bases and the J gene lost 5 bases, with 4 bases spanning the gap. Per the germline V gene, CDR1 is MNHEY and CDR2 is SMNVEV (reference sequence). The CDR3 sequence: CARGTEAFF. CDR3 coding DNA: TGTGCCAGGGGGACTGAAGCTTTCTTT.

As concerns this clone: Additional DNA sequences in this sample encode the identical CDR3. V and J are TRBV28 and TRBJ1-2, with 8 bases identical to TRBD1. The junction had 0 bases not matched to a gene; V was cut back by 5 bases and J by 4 bases. This CDR3 contains 12 residues. Per the germline V gene, CDR1 is MDHEN and CDR2 is SYDVKM. CDR3 in amino acids: CASSTGGYGYTF. The CDR3 nucleotides read TGTGCCAGCAGTACAGGGGGCTATGGCTACACCTTC.

Remarks on this clone: Other DNA sequences in the sample encode the same CDR3. The chain uses TRBV5-1 and TRBJ2-1, with 9 nucleotides matching TRBD2. V lost 4 bases and J lost 3; bases outside the gene matches: 2. This CDR3 is built from 14 residues. The germline gives CDR1 SGHRS, CDR2 YFSETQ. CDR3 protein: CASSLAGSYNEQFF. CDR3 coding DNA: TGCGCCAGCAGCCTAGCGGGAAGCTACAATGAGCAGTTCTTC.

CDR3: CASSRDRDSDMNTEAFF. CDR3 sequence (DNA): TGTGCCAGCAGCCGTGACCGGGACAGCGACATGAACACTGAAGCTTTCTTT. This chain joins TRBV7-2 and TRBJ1-1, with TRBD1 matching 7 bases. Losses at the gene ends were 5 bases for V and 0 bases for J; bases not matched to a gene: 12. This CDR3 has 17 amino acids. Per germline, CDR1 SGHTA and CDR2 FQGNSA.

The chain links TRBV27 to TRBJ2-7, with 11 bases that match TRBD2. With V trimmed by 4 bases and J by 2 bases, 4 bases remained unmatched. The CDR3 totals 15 residues. Germline loops: CDR1 MNHEY, CDR2 SMNVEV (reference sequence). In DNA form, the CDR3 reads TGTGCCAGCAGTTACCTTAGCGGGGGGGCCTACGAGCAGTACTTC. It is translated as CASSYLSGGAYEQYF.

This clone turned up a few times. The gene calls are TRBV6-4 and TRBJ2-3; D is possibly TRBD2 (7 bases). V was cut by 3 bases and J by 2 bases, with 12 bases left in between. The V gene's germline CDR1 is MRHNA and CDR2 SNTAGT. The length of the CDR3 is 15 residues. The DNA for the CDR3 is TGTGCCAGCAGTGAAGGGGGAGGGGACACAGATACGCAGTATTTT. This translates into CASSEGGGDTDTQYF.

The V gene is TRBV14, the J gene TRBJ2-1, with TRBD2 matching 7 bases. The ends lost 1 base at V and 6 bases at J; junction bases unmatched: 15. The CDR3 runs to 18 residues. Germline CDR1 and CDR2: SGHDN and FVKESK. The CDR3 reads CASSQGYPGTTSFNEQFF. CDR3 DNA sequence: TGTGCCAGCAGCCAAGGATACCCCGGGACTACTTCTTTCAATGAGCAGTTCTTC. Full variable domain (rest looked up from reference TRBV14 and TRBJ2-1): EAGVTQFPSHSVIEKGQTVTLRCDPISGHDNLYWYRRVMGKEIKFLLHFVKESKQDESGMPNNRFLAERTGGTYSTLKVQPAELEDSGVYFCASSQGYPGTTSFNEQFFGPGTRLTVL.

This chain uses TRBV4-1 with TRBJ1-2; 7 bases match TRBD1. The CDR3 is 15 amino acids. V shed 1 base and J 8 bases; nucleotides not matched to a gene: 10. Germline CDR1 is MGHRA and CDR2 is YSYEKL. CDR3 region: CASSQASGQATGYTF. The CDR3 DNA follows: TGCGCCAGCAGCCAAGCTTCCGGACAGGCGACGGGCTACACCTTC.

The chain has TRBV30 and TRBJ2-1; a weak D match, TRBD1 (5 bases). In germline, CDR1 is GTSNPN, CDR2 SVGIG (reference sequence). This CDR3 spans 11 amino acids. V gave up 3 bases and J gave up 11 bases, with 11 bases separating them. CDR3: CAWSLKGKQFF. For the CDR3, the DNA is TGTGCCTGGAGCCTTAAGGGGAAGCAGTTCTTC.

V is TRBV7-9 and J is TRBJ2-3; no clear D. CDR3 length equals 13 residues. The germline V gene encodes CDR1 SEHNR and CDR2 FQNEAQ (reference sequence). The V end was cut by 1 base, the J end by 4 bases, with 6 bases between. CDR3 sequence (DNA): TGTGCCAGCAGCTTAGGATTCGCAGATACGCAGTATTTT. This encodes CASSLGFADTQYF.

As for this clone: Other nucleotide sequences from this sample produce the same CDR3. The chain links TRBV19 to TRBJ1-5; 7 nucleotides align to TRBD1. Germline lookup yields CDR1 LNHDA and CDR2 SQIVND (reference sequence). The CDR3 sequence is 13 residues long. V shed 6 bases, J shed 3 bases, and the junction held 2 bases outside the gene matches. CDR3 sequence: CASRGQINQPQHF. The CDR3 DNA follows: TGTGCCAGTAGGGGACAGATCAATCAGCCCCAGCATTTT.

The V gene is TRBV2, the J gene TRBJ2-2; D might be TRBD1 (6 bases). CDR1 is SNHLY, CDR2 FYNNEI, per germline. This CDR3 contains 15 residues. V was trimmed by 4 bases and J by 0 bases, leaving 9 bases between them. CDR3 protein: CASSGQEANTGELFF. The CDR3 bases are TGTGCCAGCAGTGGACAGGAAGCGAACACCGGGGAGCTGTTTTTT.